The clone carrying this T cell receptor (beta chain) was found a few times. Its specificity is not known. This sample's TCRbeta library carried unique molecular identifier barcodes. TCRdb processed the PCR reads anew with MiXCR; each CDR3 protein has one entry. The sample consists of 300,000 to 400,000 distinct CDR3 sequences, 16% of them appearing once. The sample is drawn from a study of T-cell reconstitution after alpha-beta-depleted transplantation in children. Findings and limits, study-wide: Reports say that about two months after transplant, the alpha-beta T cells came out of several hundred graft clones that had expanded. The origin of high day-60 TCRbeta diversity in some patients lay in surviving recipient T cells and thymic progenitors. At one year after transplant, newly produced T cells mostly accounted for T-cell counts and diversity.

Germline V CDR1 and CDR2: MNHEY, SVGEGT. The CDR3 contains 11 residues. Trimming shortened V by 4 bases and J by 8 bases, and 8 bases separated the two germline ends. The gene calls are TRBV6-2 or TRBV6-3 and TRBJ2-5, with a tentative D call TRBD2 (5 bases). This receptor was taken from a male patient aged 2-15 years who had a stem cell transplant for acute lymphoblastic leukemia, so the T cells may come from the graft donor. The sequencing used PBMCs, mostly from graft donor cells, collected 360 days after TCRalphabeta/CD19-depleted stem cell transplant. The CDR3 spells CASSFPSTQYF. The CDR3 DNA follows: TGTGCCAGCAGTTTCCCTAGCACCCAGTACTTC.